This T cell receptor (beta chain) was sequenced for a study of untreated major depressive disorder. Study findings and constraints: Compared with controls, depressed patients showed more TRBV05-01 (Vbeta 5.1) usage in CD4+ T cells. All top five TRBV05-01 clones per subject were private clones.

Assay used: immunoSEQ multiplex PCR; TCRdb lists only in-frame clones, some missing. The table lists 10,000 to 15,000 clones, about 93% of them singletons. As to this clone: Its antigen is undetermined.

The CDR3 loop spans 14 amino acids. Germline assignment: CDR1 MNHNS and CDR2 SASEGT. The germline V and J ends were trimmed by 4 bases and 2 bases, with 12 bases remaining between them. Each depressed patient was matched pairwise with a non-depressed control on sex, age, current smoking status and body mass index. Patients were free of psychiatric medication for at least 8 weeks. No major medical conditions, Axis I/II comorbidities, regular medication, or illicit drugs. V gene TRBV6-1 combines with J gene TRBJ2-7; no definite D call. The sample was CD4+ T cells from PBMCs. This TCR derives from a woman aged 30 to 39 with major depressive disorder. The CDR3 loop reads CASSGLGSTYEQYF. DNA for the CDR3: TGTGCCAGCAGTGGGCTGGGATCCACCTACGAGCAGTACTTC.